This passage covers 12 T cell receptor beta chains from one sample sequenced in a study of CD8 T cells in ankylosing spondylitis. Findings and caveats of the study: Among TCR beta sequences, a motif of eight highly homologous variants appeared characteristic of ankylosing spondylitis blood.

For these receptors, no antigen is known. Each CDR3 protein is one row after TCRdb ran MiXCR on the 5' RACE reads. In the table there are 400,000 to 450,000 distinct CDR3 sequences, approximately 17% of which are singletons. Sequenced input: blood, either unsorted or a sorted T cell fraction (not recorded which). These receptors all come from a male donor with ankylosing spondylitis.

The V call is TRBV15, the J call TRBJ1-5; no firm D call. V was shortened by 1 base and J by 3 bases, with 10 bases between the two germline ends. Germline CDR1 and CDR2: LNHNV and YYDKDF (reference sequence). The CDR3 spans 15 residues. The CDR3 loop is CATSRGAPNNQPQHF. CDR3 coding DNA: TGTGCCACCAGCAGAGGAGCCCCTAACAATCAGCCCCAGCATTTT. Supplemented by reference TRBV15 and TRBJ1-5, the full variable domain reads DAMVIQNPRYQVTQFGKPVTLSCSQTLNHNVMYWYQQKSSQAPKLLFHYYDKDFNNEADTPDNFQSRRPNTSFCFLDIRSPGLGDTAMYLCATSRGAPNNQPQHFGDGTRLSIL.

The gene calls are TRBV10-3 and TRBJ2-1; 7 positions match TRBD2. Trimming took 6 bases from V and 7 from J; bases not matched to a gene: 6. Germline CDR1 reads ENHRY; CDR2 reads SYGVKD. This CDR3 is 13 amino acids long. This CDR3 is CAIRAGEGNEQFF. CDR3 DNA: TGTGCCATCAGGGCGGGAGAAGGGAATGAGCAGTTCTTC.

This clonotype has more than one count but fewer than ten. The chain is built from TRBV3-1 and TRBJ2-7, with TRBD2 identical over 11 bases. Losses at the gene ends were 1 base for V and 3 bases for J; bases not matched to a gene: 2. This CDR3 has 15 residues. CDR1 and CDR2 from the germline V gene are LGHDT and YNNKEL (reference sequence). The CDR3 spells CASSQGLAGIYEQYF. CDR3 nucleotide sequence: TGTGCCAGCAGCCAAGGACTAGCGGGAATCTACGAGCAGTACTTC.

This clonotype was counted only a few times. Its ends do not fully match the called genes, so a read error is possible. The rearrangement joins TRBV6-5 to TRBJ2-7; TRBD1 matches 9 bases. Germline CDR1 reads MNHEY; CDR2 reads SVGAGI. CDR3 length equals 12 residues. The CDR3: CASSGRDRALFF. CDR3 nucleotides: TGTGCCAGCAGTGGCCGGGACAGGGCCCTGTTCTTC.

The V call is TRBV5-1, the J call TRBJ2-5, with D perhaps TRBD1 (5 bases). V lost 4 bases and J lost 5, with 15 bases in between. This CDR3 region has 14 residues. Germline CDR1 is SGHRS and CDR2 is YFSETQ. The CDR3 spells CASSPALKGETQYF. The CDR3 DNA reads TGCGCCAGCAGCCCCGCCTTGAAGGGGGAGACCCAGTACTTC.

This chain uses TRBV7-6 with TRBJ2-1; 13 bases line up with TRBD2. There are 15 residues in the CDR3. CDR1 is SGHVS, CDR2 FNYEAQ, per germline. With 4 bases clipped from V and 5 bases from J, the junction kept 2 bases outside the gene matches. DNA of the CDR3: TGTGCCAGCAGCTCCGGGACTAGCGGGAACAATGAGCAGTTCTTC. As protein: CASSSGTSGNNEQFF.

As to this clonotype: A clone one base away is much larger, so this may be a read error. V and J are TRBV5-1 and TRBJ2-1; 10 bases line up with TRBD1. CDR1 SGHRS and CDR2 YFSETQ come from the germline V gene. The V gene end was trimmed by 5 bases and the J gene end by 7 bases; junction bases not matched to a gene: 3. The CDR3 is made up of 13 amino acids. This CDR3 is CASRQGQGNEQFF. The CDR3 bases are TGCGCCAGCAGACAGGGACAGGGGAATGAGCAGTTCTTC.

The CDR3 here is CASSSYSGTDTQYF. The DNA for the CDR3 is TGTGCCAGCAGTTCTTATAGCGGCACAGATACGCAGTATTTT. The chain carries TRBV27 and TRBJ2-3; tentative D call: TRBD2 (5 bases). The CDR3 covers 14 residues. Germline CDR1 MNHEY, CDR2 SMNVEV (reference sequence). Trimming removed 4 bases at V and 1 base at J, with 9 bases between.

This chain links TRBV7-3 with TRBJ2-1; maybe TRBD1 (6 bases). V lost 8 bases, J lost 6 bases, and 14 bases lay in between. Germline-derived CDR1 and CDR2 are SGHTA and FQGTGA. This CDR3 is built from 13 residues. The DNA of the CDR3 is TGTGCCAGCTCGACAGGACGCGGCAATGAGCAGTTCTTC. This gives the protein CASSTGRGNEQFF. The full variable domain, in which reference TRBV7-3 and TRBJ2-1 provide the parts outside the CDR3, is GAGVSQTPSNKVTEKGKYVELRCDPISGHTALYWYRQSLGQGPEFLIYFQGTGAADDSGLPNDRFFAVRPEGSVSTLKIQRTERGDSAVYLCASSTGRGNEQFFGPGTRLTVL.

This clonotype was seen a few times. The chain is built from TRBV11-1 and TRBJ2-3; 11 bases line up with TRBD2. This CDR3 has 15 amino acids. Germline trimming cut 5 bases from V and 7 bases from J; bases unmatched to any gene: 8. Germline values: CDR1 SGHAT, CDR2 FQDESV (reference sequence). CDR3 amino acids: CASSPSGGQGNTQYF. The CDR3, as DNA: TGTGCCAGCAGCCCTAGCGGGGGGCAAGGAAATACGCAGTATTTT.

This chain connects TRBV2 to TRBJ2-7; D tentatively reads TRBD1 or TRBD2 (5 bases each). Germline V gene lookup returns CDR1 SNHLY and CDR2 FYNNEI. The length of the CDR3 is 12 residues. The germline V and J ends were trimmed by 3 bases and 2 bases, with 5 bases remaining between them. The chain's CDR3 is CASSEGPYEQYF. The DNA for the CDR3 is TGTGCCAGCAGTGAGGGACCCTACGAGCAGTACTTC. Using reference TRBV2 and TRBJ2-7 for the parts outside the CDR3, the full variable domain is EPEVTQTPSHQVTQMGQEVILRCVPISNHLYFYWYRQILGQKVEFLVSFYNNEISEKSEIFDDQFSVERPDGSNFTLKIRSTKLEDSAMYFCASSEGPYEQYFGPGTRLTVT.

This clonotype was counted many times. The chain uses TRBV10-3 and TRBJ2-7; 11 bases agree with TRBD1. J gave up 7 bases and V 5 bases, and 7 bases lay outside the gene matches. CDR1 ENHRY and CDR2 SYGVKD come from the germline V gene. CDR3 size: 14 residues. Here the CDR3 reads CAISSGTGGGEQYF. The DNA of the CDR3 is TGTGCCATCAGTTCCGGGACAGGGGGAGGGGAGCAGTACTTC.